This TCR beta chain derives from a study of T cells after yellow fever vaccination. A single record per CDR3 protein comes from TCRdb applying MiXCR to the 5' RACE reads. The sample has some 300,000 distinct CDR3 sequences, around 9.3% seen once. V was trimmed by 4 bases and J by 6 bases, leaving 15 bases between them. The CDR3 runs 14 residues. In germline, CDR1 is SNHLY, CDR2 FYNNEI. Findings of the study overall: The bulk population could contribute abundant contaminating clonotypes to FACS-sorted repertoires. Re-detected after boosting: most primary clones, approximately 97% of CD4 and 75% to 90% of CD8. The secondary response was weaker, and its peak arrived faster, on day 5 versus 15.

In this sample, this clonotype turned up many times. Its antigen remains unknown. The clonotype comes from a young man who received the YFV17D yellow fever vaccine. The chain employs TRBV2 and TRBJ1-1; possible D gene TRBD1, 5 bases. The sample was CD4+ T cells sorted from PBMCs, taken 5 days after the yellow fever booster vaccination. The CDR3 DNA reads as TGTGCCAGCAGTGGGGATATAGGGACCTCTGAAGCTTTCTTT. This sequence encodes CASSGDIGTSEAFF.